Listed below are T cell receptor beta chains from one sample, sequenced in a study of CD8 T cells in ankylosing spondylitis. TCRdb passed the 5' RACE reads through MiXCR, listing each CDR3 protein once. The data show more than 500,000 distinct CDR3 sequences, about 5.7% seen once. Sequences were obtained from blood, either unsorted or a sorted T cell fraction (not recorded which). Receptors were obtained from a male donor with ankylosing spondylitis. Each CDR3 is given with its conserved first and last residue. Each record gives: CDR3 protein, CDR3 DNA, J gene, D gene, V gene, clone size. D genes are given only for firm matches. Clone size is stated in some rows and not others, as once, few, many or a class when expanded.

CASSGPGQGERDTQYF	TGTGCCAGCAGTGGGCCGGGACAGGGCGAACGAGATACGCAGTATTTT	TRBJ2-3	TRBD1	TRBV6-2/TRBV6-3	many
CASSQEVSRGYTF	TGCGCCAGCAGCCAAGAGGTCAGCAGGGGCTACACCTTC	TRBJ1-2	.	TRBV4-3	many
CASSPQAQGMNTEAFF	TGTGCCAGCTCACCACAGGCGCAGGGGATGAACACTGAAGCTTTCTTT	TRBJ1-1	.	TRBV18	.
CASSLALGQGDGYTF	TGCGCCAGCAGCTTGGCCCTCGGACAGGGGGATGGCTACACCTTC	TRBJ1-2	TRBD1	TRBV5-1	many
CASGLGGELFF	TGTGCCAGCGGCCTAGGCGGGGAGCTGTTTTTT	TRBJ2-2	.	TRBV9	many
CASSFATSGRDIQYF	TGTGCCAGCAGCTTTGCGACTAGCGGGAGGGACATTCAGTACTTC	TRBJ2-4	TRBD2	TRBV7-2	many
CASSQSGTGGPDTQYF	TGCGCCAGCAGCCAATCTGGGACGGGGGGCCCAGATACGCAGTATTTT	TRBJ2-3	.	TRBV4-3	many
CASSLTGSPTGELFF	TGTGCCAGCAGCTTGACAGGGTCGCCCACCGGGGAGCTGTTTTTT	TRBJ2-2	TRBD1	TRBV11-2	.
CASSIILSSGVAYNEQFF	TGTGCCAGCAGTATCATTCTTTCGTCCGGGGTGGCATACAATGAGCAGTTCTTC	TRBJ2-1	.	TRBV27	many
CASSPKIGLANYEQYF	TGTGCCAGCAGCCCAAAAATCGGGCTAGCCAACTACGAGCAGTACTTC	TRBJ2-7	.	TRBV7-9	.
CSARDGRICTF	TGCAGTGCTAGAGATGGTAGGATTTGCACCTTC	TRBJ1-2	.	TRBV20-1	many
CASSWGAEQFF	TGTGCCAGCAGTTGGGGAGCTGAGCAGTTCTTC	TRBJ2-1	.	TRBV12-3/TRBV12-4	many
CAISGGTSGTHEQYF	TGTGCCATCAGTGGAGGGACTAGCGGGACCCACGAGCAGTACTTC	TRBJ2-7	TRBD2	TRBV10-3	many
CASKLNARAHYEQYF	TGTGCCAGCAAACTAAATGCCAGGGCCCACTACGAGCAGTACTTC	TRBJ2-7	.	TRBV6-1	many
CASSSTTRTDTQYF	TGTGCCAGCAGTTCCACGACCCGCACAGATACGCAGTATTTT	TRBJ2-3	.	TRBV27	many
CASSQSVQRSSYNSPLHF	TGCGCCAGCAGCCAGTCTGTTCAACGGAGCTCCTATAATTCACCCCTCCACTTT	TRBJ1-6	.	TRBV4-1	many
CASSFQALYYEQYF	TGTGCCAGCAGCTTTCAGGCCCTTTACTACGAGCAGTACTTC	TRBJ2-7	.	TRBV7-9	many
CAISAGGNTEAFF	TGTGCCATCAGTGCAGGTGGGAACACTGAAGCTTTCTTT	TRBJ1-1	.	TRBV10-3	many
CASSLDLINYGYTF	TGTGCCAGCAGCTTAGATCTGATTAACTATGGCTACACCTTC	TRBJ1-2	.	TRBV7-9	many
CSGIPSRGAGTSRYEQYF	TGCAGTGGTATCCCATCGAGGGGGGCCGGGACTAGCAGGTACGAGCAGTACTTC	TRBJ2-7	TRBD2	TRBV20-1	few
CASGLVRRCYLAKNIQYF	TGTGCTAGTGGTTTGGTAAGAAGATGCTATTTAGCCAAAAACATTCAGTACTTC	TRBJ2-4	.	TRBV12-5	.
CSVLRGSGGDEQYF	TGCAGCGTTTTAAGGGGGTCAGGTGGAGACGAGCAGTACTTC	TRBJ2-7	.	TRBV29-1	few
CASKRGWAEAFF	TGTGCCAGCAAACGGGGCTGGGCTGAAGCTTTCTTT	TRBJ1-1	.	TRBV6-5	many
CASSVAGRGQETQYF	TGTGCCAGCAGCGTAGCTGGTAGGGGGCAAGAGACCCAGTACTTC	TRBJ2-5	.	TRBV9	many
CASSPGPEAVETQYF	TGTGCCAGCAGTCCCGGGCCCGAAGCCGTAGAGACCCAGTACTTC	TRBJ2-5	.	TRBV12-3/TRBV12-4	many
CSAFRGEQETQYF	TGCAGTGCGTTCCGGGGGGAACAAGAGACCCAGTACTTC	TRBJ2-5	TRBD2	TRBV20-1	many
CASSRTYRSNQPQHF	TGTGCCAGCAGCCGGACATATCGGAGCAATCAGCCCCAGCATTTT	TRBJ1-5	.	TRBV6-1	many
CASSQDRFYEQYF	TGTGCCAGCAGCCAGGACAGGTTCTACGAGCAGTACTTC	TRBJ2-7	TRBD1	TRBV7-2	many
CASSPGQGAYYGYTF	TGTGCCAGCAGTCCGGGACAGGGGGCATACTATGGCTACACCTTC	TRBJ1-2	TRBD1	TRBV27	many
CSAQLAGALNGELFF	TGCAGTGCTCAGCTAGCGGGAGCACTCAACGGGGAGCTGTTTTTT	TRBJ2-2	TRBD2	TRBV20-1	.
CASRTGTGEGYTF	TGTGCCAGCAGAACCGGGACAGGGGAAGGCTACACCTTC	TRBJ1-2	TRBD1	TRBV25-1	many
CASSPAGPGGDEQYF	TGCGCCAGCAGCCCAGCGGGTCCCGGGGGTGACGAGCAGTACTTC	TRBJ2-7	.	TRBV4-3	.
CASSDAGSGANVLTF	TGTGCCAGCAGTGACGCGGGATCTGGGGCCAACGTCCTGACTTTC	TRBJ2-6	.	TRBV12-3/TRBV12-4	many
CASSPLGTPQETQYF	TGTGCCAGCAGCCCCCTCGGGACACCACAAGAGACCCAGTACTTC	TRBJ2-5	.	TRBV9	many
CASSLAGGILNTEAFF	TGTGCCAGCAGCTTGGCCGGAGGTATCTTGAACACTGAAGCTTTCTTT	TRBJ1-1	.	TRBV5-5	many
CAFCWDSGTGELFF	TGTGCCTTCTGCTGGGACTCTGGAACCGGGGAGCTGTTTTTT	TRBJ2-2	.	TRBV12-3/TRBV12-4	.
CASSRGTSWSETQYF	TGTGCCAGCAGCCGAGGGACTAGCTGGTCGGAGACCCAGTACTTC	TRBJ2-5	TRBD2	TRBV7-8	many
CASSQDWETQYF	TGCGCCAGCAGCCAAGATTGGGAGACCCAGTACTTC	TRBJ2-5	.	TRBV4-3	many
CSADATGKRDGYTF	TGCAGTGCAGACGCCACGGGGAAGCGCGATGGCTACACCTTC	TRBJ1-2	.	TRBV20-1	many
CATREGVMAGELFF	TGTGCCACCAGGGAGGGCGTGATGGCCGGGGAGCTGTTTTTT	TRBJ2-2	.	TRBV15	few
CASSPSRDSYYEQYF	TGTGCCAGCAGCCCGTCCCGGGACAGCTACTACGAGCAGTACTTC	TRBJ2-7	TRBD1	TRBV7-2	few
CSARTAKASNEQFF	TGCAGTGCTAGAACAGCCAAGGCGTCCAATGAGCAGTTCTTC	TRBJ2-1	.	TRBV20-1	many
CASSLPGLYNEQFF	TGTGCCAGCAGCCTACCGGGACTTTACAATGAGCAGTTCTTC	TRBJ2-1	.	TRBV7-3	few